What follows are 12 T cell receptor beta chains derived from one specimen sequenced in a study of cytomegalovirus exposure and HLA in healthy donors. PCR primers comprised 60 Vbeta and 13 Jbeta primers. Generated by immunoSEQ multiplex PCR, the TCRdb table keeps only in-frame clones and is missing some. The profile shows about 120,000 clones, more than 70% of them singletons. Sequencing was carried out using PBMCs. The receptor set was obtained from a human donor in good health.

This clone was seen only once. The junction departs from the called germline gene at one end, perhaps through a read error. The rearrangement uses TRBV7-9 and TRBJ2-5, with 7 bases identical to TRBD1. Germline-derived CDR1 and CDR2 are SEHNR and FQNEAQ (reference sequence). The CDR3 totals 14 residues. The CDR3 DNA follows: TGTTCCAGCAGCCCCGTTGGGACAGAAGAGACCCAGTACTTC. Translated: CSSSPVGTEETQYF.

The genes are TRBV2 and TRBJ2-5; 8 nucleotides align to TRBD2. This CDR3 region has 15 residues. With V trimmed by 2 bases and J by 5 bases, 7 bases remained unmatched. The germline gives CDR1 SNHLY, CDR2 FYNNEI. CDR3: CASSEQAGVVETQYF. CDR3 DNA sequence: TGTGCCAGCAGTGAACAAGCGGGGGTCGTCGAGACCCAGTACTTC. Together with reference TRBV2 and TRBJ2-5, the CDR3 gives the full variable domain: EPEVTQTPSHQVTQMGQEVILRCVPISNHLYFYWYRQILGQKVEFLVSFYNNEISEKSEIFDDQFSVERPDGSNFTLKIRSTKLEDSAMYFCASSEQAGVVETQYFGPGTRLLVL.

The CDR3 nucleotides are TGTGCCACCAATCCAAGTCGGACAGGCGTCCAAGAGACCCAGTACTTC. Amino acid sequence: CATNPSRTGVQETQYF. The V and J genes are TRBV7-2 and TRBJ2-5; 7 bases align to TRBD1. CDR1 SGHTA and CDR2 FQGNSA come from the germline V gene. The CDR3 length is 16 residues. V was pared by 10 bases and J by 1 base, with 15 bases of the junction left unmatched.

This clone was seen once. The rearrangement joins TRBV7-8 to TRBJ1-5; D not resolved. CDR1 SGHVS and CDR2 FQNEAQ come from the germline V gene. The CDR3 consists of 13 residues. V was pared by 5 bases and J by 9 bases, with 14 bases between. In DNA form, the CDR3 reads TGTGCCAGCAGCCCCAGACGAGGGCCGCCCCAGCATTTT. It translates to CASSPRRGPPQHF.

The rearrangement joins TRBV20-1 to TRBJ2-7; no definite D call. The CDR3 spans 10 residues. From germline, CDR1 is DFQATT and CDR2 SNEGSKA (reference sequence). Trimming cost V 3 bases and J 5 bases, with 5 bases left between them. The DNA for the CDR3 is TGCAGTGCTAGTAGCCACGAGCAGTACTTC. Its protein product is CSASSHEQYF.

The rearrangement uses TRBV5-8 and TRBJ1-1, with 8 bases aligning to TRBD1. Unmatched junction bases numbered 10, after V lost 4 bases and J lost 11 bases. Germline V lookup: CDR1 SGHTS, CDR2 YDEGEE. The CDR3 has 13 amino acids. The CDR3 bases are TGTGCCAGCAGCCGAGGACAGGGTCGACTGGCTTTCTTT. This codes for CASSRGQGRLAFF.

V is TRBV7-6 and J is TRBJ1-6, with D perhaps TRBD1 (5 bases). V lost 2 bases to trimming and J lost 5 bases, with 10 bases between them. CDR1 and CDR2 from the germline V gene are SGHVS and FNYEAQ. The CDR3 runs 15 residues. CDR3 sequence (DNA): TGTGCCAGCAGCTTATCATGGGGGGATAATTCACCCCTCCACTTT. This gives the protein CASSLSWGDNSPLHF.

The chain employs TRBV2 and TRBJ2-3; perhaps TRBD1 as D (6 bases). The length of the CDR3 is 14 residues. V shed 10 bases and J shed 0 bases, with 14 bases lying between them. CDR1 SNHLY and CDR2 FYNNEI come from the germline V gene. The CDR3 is CATRQATSTDTQYF. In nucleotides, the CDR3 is TGTGCCACTCGACAGGCTACTAGCACAGATACGCAGTATTTT.

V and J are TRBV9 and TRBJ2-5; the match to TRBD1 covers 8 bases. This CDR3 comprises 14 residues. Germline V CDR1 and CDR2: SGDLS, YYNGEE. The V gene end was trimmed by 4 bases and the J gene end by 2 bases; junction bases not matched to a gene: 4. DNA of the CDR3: TGTGCCAGCAGCTTCGGACAGGGACAAGAGACCCAGTACTTC. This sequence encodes CASSFGQGQETQYF.

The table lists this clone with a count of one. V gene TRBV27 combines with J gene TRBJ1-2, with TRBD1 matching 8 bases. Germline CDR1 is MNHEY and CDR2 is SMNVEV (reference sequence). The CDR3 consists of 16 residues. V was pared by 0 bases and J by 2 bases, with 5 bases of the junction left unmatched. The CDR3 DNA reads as TGTGCCAGCAGTTTATCGAGGGCAGGGGGCAACTATGGCTACACCTTC. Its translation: CASSLSRAGGNYGYTF.

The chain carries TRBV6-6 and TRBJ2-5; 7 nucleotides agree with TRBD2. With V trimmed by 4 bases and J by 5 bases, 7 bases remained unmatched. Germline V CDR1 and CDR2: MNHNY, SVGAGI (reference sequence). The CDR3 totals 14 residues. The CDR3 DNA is TGTGCCAGCAGTTTGCCCGGGGGGTCGGAGACCCAGTACTTC. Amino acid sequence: CASSLPGGSETQYF.

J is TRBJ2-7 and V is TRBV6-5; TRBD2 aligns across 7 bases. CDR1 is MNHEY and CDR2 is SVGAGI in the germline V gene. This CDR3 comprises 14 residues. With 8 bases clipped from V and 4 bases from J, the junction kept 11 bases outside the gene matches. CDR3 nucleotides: TGTGCCAGCGCCGGGGAGGGACGGCCATACGAGCAGTACTTC. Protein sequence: CASAGEGRPYEQYF.